The 3 T cell receptor beta chains in this list originate from one sample, sequenced in a study of molecular identifiers for immune sequencing clone quantification. TCRdb itself ran the PCR reads through MiXCR, one entry per CDR3 protein. This sample has about 640,000 distinct CDR3 sequences; around 20% occur once, and the top ten carry around 0.86%. The sequencing input was naive CD8+ T cells from blood, with Jurkat cell RNA spiked in. Subset here: FACS-sorted CD8+CD4-CCR7+CD45RA+ naive T cells. These receptors came from a human donor in good health. Some libraries in this study had Jurkat cell RNA spiked in.

This clonotype has ten or more counts. The rearrangement uses TRBV5-1 and TRBJ2-7; the D is unclear. The CDR3 is made up of 14 amino acids. The ends were cut back, 5 bases at V and 0 bases at J, with 12 bases in the middle. Per germline, CDR1 SGHRS and CDR2 YFSETQ. CDR3 sequence: CASSYDTLSYEQYF. In nucleotides, the CDR3 is TGCGCCAGCAGTTACGACACACTCTCCTACGAGCAGTACTTC.

Comment on this clonotype: A much larger clone sits a single nucleotide away, making a read error possible. The conserved phenylalanine or tryptophan normally closing the CDR3 is absent here, so this likely arose from a read error. The DNA is omitted, as the CDR3 cannot be located on it reliably, and the CDR3 follows TCRdb's listing. The chain has TRBV5-6 and TRBJ1-2; the table's D call, TRBD1, has no DNA check behind it. Germline CDR1 SGHDT, CDR2 YYEEEE. The length of the CDR3 is 13 amino acids, counting both ends. CDR3 in amino acids: CASSYTRTADDTI.

This clonotype was observed at least ten times. The chain links TRBV5-6 to TRBJ2-3, with D perhaps TRBD1 (5 bases). The ends were cut back, 5 bases at V and 4 bases at J, with 14 bases in the middle. The CDR3 contains 14 residues. CDR1 and CDR2 from the germline V gene are SGHDT and YYEEEE. CDR3 loop: CASRLGAAPDTQYF. The CDR3 bases are TGTGCCAGCAGGCTTGGGGCAGCGCCAGATACGCAGTATTTT. Complete variable domain (other parts from reference TRBV5-6 and TRBJ2-3): DAGVTQSPTHLIKTRGQQVTLRCSPKSGHDTVSWYQQALGQGPQFIFQYYEEEERQRGNFPDRFSGHQFPNYSSELNVNALLLGDSALYLCASRLGAAPDTQYFGPGTRLTVL.